Below are 23 T cell receptor beta chains sequenced from a single sample in a study of T cell responses to AZD1222 COVID-19 vaccine. This table comes from immunoSEQ multiplex PCR, and its TCRdb copy is limited to in-frame clones, with some not included. The sample has tens of thousands of clones; around nine tenths are singletons. Sequenced material: peripheral blood, taken on day 0 of AZD1222 vaccination. These receptors came from an adult in good health.

This chain joins TRBV30 and TRBJ2-7; 9 nucleotides line up with TRBD1. The V gene end was trimmed by 0 bases and the J gene end by 5 bases; junction bases not matched to a gene: 8. The germline gives CDR1 GTSNPN, CDR2 SVGIG (reference sequence). CDR3 size: 15 residues. The chain's CDR3 is CAWSVPGQGLDEQYF. DNA for the CDR3: TGTGCCTGGAGTGTTCCGGGACAGGGACTTGACGAGCAGTACTTC.

DNA for the CDR3: TGTGCCATCAGAGCCGGGACAGGAGATAATTCACCCCTCCACTTT. It specifies CAIRAGTGDNSPLHF. This chain uses TRBV10-3 with TRBJ1-6, with 8 nucleotides matching TRBD1. The germline V gene has CDR1 ENHRY and CDR2 SYGVKD. J lost 5 bases, V lost 6 bases, and 6 bases had no gene match. CDR3 size: 15 residues.

The chain links TRBV11-2 to TRBJ1-6; 9 bases line up with TRBD1. Trimming removed 5 bases from V and 9 bases from J; junction bases left unmatched: 11. Germline CDR1 is SGHAT and CDR2 is FQNNGV. This CDR3 has 16 residues. CDR3 loop: CASSPSPGQGGSPLHF. CDR3 bases: TGTGCCAGCAGCCCCAGTCCGGGACAGGGTGGTTCACCCCTCCACTTT.

The chain couples TRBV20-1 to TRBJ1-2, with unresolved D. In germline, CDR1 is DFQATT, CDR2 SNEGSKA (reference sequence). V lost 3 bases, J lost 4 bases, and 12 bases lay in between. The CDR3 is 13 residues long. The CDR3 is CSASTTAIYGYTF. CDR3 DNA sequence: TGCAGTGCTAGTACTACAGCTATCTATGGCTACACCTTC.

This sequence joins TRBV5-6 and TRBJ2-5, with D perhaps TRBD1 (5 bases). This CDR3 has 14 residues. V was cut by 0 bases and J by 5 bases, with 11 bases left in between. Germline V gene lookup returns CDR1 SGHDT and CDR2 YYEEEE. DNA of the CDR3: TGTGCCAGCAGCTTGGCAGGGTCTGAGGAGACCCAGTACTTC. Protein: CASSLAGSEETQYF. The full variable domain, its missing parts supplied by reference TRBV5-6 and TRBJ2-5, is DAGVTQSPTHLIKTRGQQVTLRCSPKSGHDTVSWYQQALGQGPQFIFQYYEEEERQRGNFPDRFSGHQFPNYSSELNVNALLLGDSALYLCASSLAGSEETQYFGPGTRLLVL.

This rearrangement joins TRBV5-3 to TRBJ1-3; unclear D gene. TRBV5-3 is sorted into the ORF group, with uncertain function. The CDR3 runs 17 residues. The V end was cut by 4 bases, the J end by 0 bases, with 17 bases between. The CDR3 spells CARSNPVGRNSGNTIYF. The DNA for the CDR3 is TGTGCCAGAAGCAATCCGGTCGGACGGAACTCTGGAAACACCATATATTTT.

A few counts support this clone. This sequence joins TRBV5-1 and TRBJ2-7, with 7 bases fitting TRBD2. Trimming removed 1 base from V and 4 bases from J; junction bases left unmatched: 8. Germline CDR1 is SGHRS and CDR2 is YFSETQ. The CDR3 has 15 amino acids. CDR3 bases: TGCGCCAGCAGCTTGAATGCGGGAGTAGGGTACGAGCAGTACTTC. Protein: CASSLNAGVGYEQYF.

The chain has TRBV9 and TRBJ2-7, with 7 bases that match TRBD1. Germline V lookup: CDR1 SGDLS, CDR2 YYNGEE. V was clipped by 0 bases and J by 2 bases; unmatched bases: 5. The CDR3 has 15 amino acids. The CDR3 spells CASSVGGQLTYEQYF. The CDR3 DNA reads TGTGCCAGCAGCGTAGGGGGACAGCTCACCTACGAGCAGTACTTC.

The chain employs TRBV5-6 and TRBJ2-1, with TRBD1 matching over 9 bases. This CDR3 has 15 residues. Germline V gene sequence: CDR1 SGHDT, CDR2 YYEEEE. V shed 4 bases and J 8 bases; nucleotides not matched to a gene: 10. CDR3 nucleotide sequence: TGTGCCAGCAGCCGAATAGGACAGGGGATCGATGAGCAGTTCTTC. Translated, it gives CASSRIGQGIDEQFF.

The V call is TRBV7-6, the J call TRBJ1-5; 12 bases are shared with TRBD1. CDR1 is SGHVS and CDR2 is FNYEAQ in the germline V gene. V shed 2 bases and J 7 bases; nucleotides not matched to a gene: 12. There are 18 residues in the CDR3. The CDR3 DNA reads TGTGCCAGCAGCTTATCGACCCCCGGGACAGGGGGCAGGCAGCCCCAGCATTTT. Its protein product is CASSLSTPGTGGRQPQHF.

This clone is a singleton in its sample. The chain links TRBV30 to TRBJ1-2; D is possibly TRBD1 (5 bases). Trimming stripped 2 bases from V and 5 bases from J, with 27 bases between. The CDR3 runs 18 residues. Germline loops: CDR1 GTSNPN, CDR2 SVGIG (reference sequence). The CDR3 region is CAWSMPGTHGPLRYGYTF. CDR3 nucleotides: TGTGCCTGGAGTATGCCCGGGACCCACGGACCTCTTAGGTATGGCTACACCTTC.

This clone was detected only once. The chain has TRBV30 and TRBJ2-3; D remains ambiguous. This CDR3 has 13 amino acids. With 0 bases removed from V and 3 bases from J, the gap between germline ends came to 7 bases. Germline V gene data show CDR1 as GTSNPN and CDR2 as SVGIG (reference sequence). The CDR3 DNA is TGTGCCTGGAGTGTACTGGGGACAGATACGCAGTATTTT. Translation: CAWSVLGTDTQYF.

V usage is TRBV7-3 and J usage is TRBJ1-1, with D maybe TRBD1 (5 bases). Germline assignment: CDR1 SGHTA and CDR2 FQGTGA. Trimming removed 5 bases at V and 3 bases at J, with 10 bases between. The CDR3 covers 13 residues. The CDR3 protein is CASSPMGDTEAFF. CDR3 DNA sequence: TGTGCCAGCAGCCCGATGGGGGACACTGAAGCTTTCTTT.

This clone was seen a single time. The chain employs TRBV10-3 and TRBJ2-1; possible D gene TRBD1, 6 bases. The V gene's germline CDR1 is ENHRY and CDR2 SYGVKD. V was trimmed by 0 bases and J by 9 bases, leaving 9 bases between them. The CDR3 is made up of 13 amino acids. CDR3 sequence: CAISESSGAEQFF. Here the CDR3 DNA reads TGTGCCATCAGTGAGTCCTCAGGGGCTGAGCAGTTCTTC.

The chain employs TRBV3-1 (or the pseudogene TRBV3-2) and TRBJ2-7; D call uncertain. Trimming cost V 0 bases and J 0 bases, with 6 bases left between them. The CDR3 spans 14 residues. In germline, CDR1 is LGHDT, CDR2 YNNKEL (reference sequence). This CDR3 is CASSQDPHSYEQYF. The CDR3 DNA reads TGTGCCAGCAGCCAAGATCCCCACTCCTACGAGCAGTACTTC.

This rearrangement joins TRBV12-3 or TRBV12-4 to TRBJ1-2; the D is unclear. The germline V and J ends were trimmed by 3 bases and 8 bases, with 13 bases remaining between them. The CDR3 has 13 residues. CDR3 loop: CASSLFRSRGYTF. The CDR3 DNA is TGTGCCAGCAGTTTGTTCAGGAGCCGGGGCTACACCTTC.

V gene TRBV11-2 combines with J gene TRBJ2-2; D may be TRBD2 (5 bases). CDR1 is SGHAT and CDR2 is FQNNGV in the germline V gene. The CDR3 is 15 amino acids. V lost 5 bases and J 0 bases, leaving 10 bases between the germline ends. This chain's CDR3 is CASSVGLTNTGELFF. CDR3 DNA sequence: TGTGCCAGCAGCGTCGGACTTACGAACACCGGGGAGCTGTTTTTT.

This chain connects TRBV18 to TRBJ1-6; TRBD1 is a possible D gene (6 bases). Between the trimmed V and J ends, which lost 3 bases and 7 bases, there was a span of 13 bases. The CDR3 is made up of 15 amino acids. CDR1 and CDR2 from the germline V gene are KGHSH and LQKENI. Here the CDR3 DNA reads TGTGCCAGCTCACCGTATGGACAGTCGAATTCACCCCTCCACTTT. Translation gives CASSPYGQSNSPLHF.

The rearrangement links TRBV6-1 to TRBJ1-1, with unresolved D. This CDR3 region has 14 residues. V was clipped by 0 bases and J by 3 bases, with 8 bases between them. Per the germline V gene, CDR1 is MNHNS and CDR2 is SASEGT. CDR3 sequence reads: CASSEAAQHTEAFF. The CDR3 region has the DNA TGTGCCAGCAGTGAAGCCGCACAGCACACTGAAGCTTTCTTT.

The chain employs TRBV7-2 and TRBJ2-1; 8 nucleotides agree with TRBD2. With V trimmed by 6 bases and J by 2 bases, 9 bases remained unmatched. The germline V gene has CDR1 SGHTA and CDR2 FQGNSA. The CDR3 loop spans 16 amino acids. The CDR3: CASSSGRAHPYNEQFF. The CDR3 DNA reads as TGTGCCAGCAGTTCCGGGAGGGCCCACCCCTACAATGAGCAGTTCTTC.

This chain connects TRBV5-4 to TRBJ1-1; unclear D gene. The CDR3 has 12 residues. The germline gives CDR1 SGHNT, CDR2 YYREEE (reference sequence). The ends were cut back, 2 bases at V and 1 base at J, with 3 bases in the middle. DNA of the CDR3: TGTGCCAGCAGCTTTTCGAACACTGAAGCTTTCTTT. Residues: CASSFSNTEAFF.

The chain uses TRBV3-1 (or the pseudogene TRBV3-2) and TRBJ1-1; tentative D call: TRBD1 (5 bases). Per the germline V gene, CDR1 is LGHDT and CDR2 is YNNKEL (reference sequence). The CDR3 contains 17 residues. Trimming pared 4 bases from V and 1 base from J, leaving 19 bases between. CDR3 region: CASSPQGWWVGNTEAFF. The CDR3 coding sequence is TGTGCCAGCAGCCCCCAGGGTTGGTGGGTTGGGAACACTGAAGCTTTCTTT.

This clone was seen only a few times. J is TRBJ1-2 and V is TRBV19; TRBD1 aligns across 7 bases. This CDR3 contains 13 residues. Germline V gives CDR1 LNHDA, CDR2 SQIVND (reference sequence). With V trimmed by 6 bases and J by 4 bases, 5 bases remained unmatched. The CDR3 loop is CASSKDRFYGYTF. CDR3 DNA: TGTGCCAGTAGCAAGGACAGGTTCTATGGCTACACCTTC.